This TCR beta chain appears in the sequencing data of a study of shared clonotypes between healthy human individuals. General observations from the study: Researchers sampled blood only, noting tissue repertoires likely differ.

About this clone: Its antigen is currently unknown.

This CDR3 has 17 amino acids. V was clipped by 4 bases and J by 0 bases, with 20 bases between them. The germline V gene has CDR1 SGHRS and CDR2 YFSETQ. Using immunoSEQ multiplex PCR, the repertoire was profiled, and TCRdb retains in-frame clones only, with some absent. Of under 1,100,000 clones in the sample, about 75% were seen once. The chain carries TRBV5-1 and TRBJ2-7; perhaps TRBD2 as D (6 bases). The clonotype comes from a young man in good health. The source material was memory CD4+ T cells sorted from blood. Sample subset: CD45RA-negative fraction. DNA for the CDR3: TGCGCCAGCAGCCTAAGGTCCGGGACTGGTTACTCCTACGAGCAGTACTTC. Translated, it gives CASSLRSGTGYSYEQYF.